A selection of T cell receptor beta chains follows, all from one sample in a study of CD8+ T cells in alopecia areata. TCRdb's copy holds only in-frame clones and misses some; the assay was immunoSEQ multiplex PCR. This table has around 120,000 clones, roughly 57% appearing once. Here the sequenced sample was CD4+ T cells sorted from blood, taken at week 4, from a patient treated with tofacitinib. Receptor source: a human donor with alopecia areata. Each CDR3 is given with its conserved first and last residue. A D gene is named only where the DNA matches it firmly. Part of the rows lack a size; the others show once, few, many or a class for expanded clones.

abundance: NA
j_gene: TRBJ1-5
d_gene: NA
v_gene: TRBV7-8
CDR3aa: CASSRTRDNNQPQHF
CDR3nt: TGTGCCAGCAGTCGTACCCGGGACAACAATCAGCCCCAGCATTTT

abundance: NA
j_gene: TRBJ1-3
d_gene: NA
v_gene: TRBV30
CDR3aa: CAWNLLSSGNTIYF
CDR3nt: TGTGCCTGGAACCTCCTCTCCTCTGGAAACACCATATATTTT

abundance: NA
j_gene: TRBJ2-3
d_gene: TRBD2
v_gene: TRBV7-2
CDR3aa: CASSLALAGGTDTQYF
CDR3nt: TGTGCCAGCAGCTTAGCGCTAGCGGGGGGCACAGATACGCAGTATTTT

abundance: few
j_gene: TRBJ2-7
d_gene: NA
v_gene: TRBV6-5
CDR3aa: CASSYSRGGYEQYF
CDR3nt: TGTGCCAGCAGTTACTCGCGCGGAGGGTACGAGCAGTACTTC

abundance: NA
j_gene: TRBJ2-6
d_gene: TRBD2
v_gene: TRBV19
CDR3aa: CATLAGGSGANVLTF
CDR3nt: TGTGCCACCCTCGCGGGGGGTTCTGGGGCCAACGTCCTGACTTTC

abundance: NA
j_gene: TRBJ2-3
d_gene: TRBD2
v_gene: TRBV9
CDR3aa: CASRRGSTDTQYF
CDR3nt: TGTGCCAGCAGGCGGGGGAGCACAGATACGCAGTATTTT

abundance: few
j_gene: TRBJ2-3
d_gene: TRBD1
v_gene: TRBV4-2
CDR3aa: CASSPGTAENTQYF
CDR3nt: TGTGCCAGCAGCCCAGGGACAGCGGAAAATACGCAGTATTTT

abundance: NA
j_gene: TRBJ1-1
d_gene: NA
v_gene: TRBV7-2
CDR3aa: CASSPGPGRDTEAFF
CDR3nt: TGTGCCAGCAGCCCAGGGCCAGGGAGAGACACTGAAGCTTTCTTT

abundance: many
j_gene: TRBJ1-1
d_gene: NA
v_gene: TRBV29-1
CDR3aa: CSVFGFQAATEAFF
CDR3nt: TGCAGCGTTTTTGGGTTCCAGGCGGCCACTGAAGCTTTCTTT

abundance: NA
j_gene: TRBJ1-5
d_gene: TRBD1
v_gene: TRBV28
CDR3aa: CAGNRGGNQPQHF
CDR3nt: TGTGCCGGCAACAGGGGCGGCAATCAGCCCCAGCATTTT

abundance: NA
j_gene: TRBJ2-5
d_gene: TRBD1
v_gene: TRBV6-5
CDR3aa: CASSSGQGQETQYF
CDR3nt: TGTGCCAGCAGCTCCGGACAGGGTCAAGAGACCCAGTACTTC

abundance: few
j_gene: TRBJ1-3
d_gene: NA
v_gene: TRBV28
CDR3aa: CASRDPVAIYF
CDR3nt: TGTGCCAGCAGGGATCCTGTGGCCATATATTTT

abundance: NA
j_gene: TRBJ2-5
d_gene: TRBD1
v_gene: TRBV7-6
CDR3aa: CASSARPGQGHTETQYF
CDR3nt: TGTGCCAGCAGCGCCCGACCGGGACAGGGACATACAGAGACCCAGTACTTC

abundance: few
j_gene: TRBJ2-5
d_gene: NA
v_gene: TRBV18
CDR3aa: CASSPPAGYETQYF
CDR3nt: TGTGCCAGCTCACCACCCGCCGGGTACGAGACCCAGTACTTC

abundance: few
j_gene: TRBJ1-1
d_gene: NA
v_gene: TRBV2
CDR3aa: CASSGPRGTEAFF
CDR3nt: TGTGCCAGCAGCGGACCCCGGGGGACTGAAGCTTTCTTT

abundance: NA
j_gene: TRBJ2-7
d_gene: NA
v_gene: TRBV30
CDR3aa: CAWSPIGSGHRSYEQYF
CDR3nt: TGTGCCTGGAGTCCTATCGGGTCGGGACACCGCTCCTACGAGCAGTACTTC

abundance: NA
j_gene: TRBJ2-3
d_gene: TRBD1
v_gene: TRBV25-1
CDR3aa: CASRPRTGTGGTDTQYF
CDR3nt: TGTGCCAGCAGACCTCGTACCGGGACAGGGGGCACAGATACGCAGTATTTT

abundance: NA
j_gene: TRBJ2-7
d_gene: NA
v_gene: TRBV2
CDR3aa: CASSLARTLTYEQYF
CDR3nt: TGTGCCAGCAGCCTTGCACGAACCCTAACCTACGAGCAGTACTTC

abundance: NA
j_gene: TRBJ2-1
d_gene: NA
v_gene: TRBV4-1
CDR3aa: CASSQDNLGAGRRFDEQFF
CDR3nt: TGCGCCAGCAGCCAAGATAATCTGGGGGCAGGGAGAAGGTTCGATGAGCAGTTCTTC

abundance: few
j_gene: TRBJ1-2
d_gene: NA
v_gene: TRBV29-1
CDR3aa: CSVEDAGGDTF
CDR3nt: TGCAGCGTTGAAGATGCGGGGGGTGACACCTTC

abundance: NA
j_gene: TRBJ1-1
d_gene: NA
v_gene: TRBV9
CDR3aa: CASSGPQGNTEAFF
CDR3nt: TGTGCCAGCAGCGGACCACAGGGGAACACTGAAGCTTTCTTT

abundance: NA
j_gene: TRBJ1-5
d_gene: NA
v_gene: TRBV10-3
CDR3aa: CAISVEGGPNQPQHF
CDR3nt: TGTGCCATCAGTGTGGAAGGGGGTCCTAATCAGCCCCAGCATTTT

abundance: NA
j_gene: TRBJ1-5
d_gene: TRBD1
v_gene: TRBV10-3
CDR3aa: CAISEQGNQPQHF
CDR3nt: TGTGCCATCAGTGAACAGGGGAATCAGCCCCAGCATTTT

abundance: NA
j_gene: TRBJ2-1
d_gene: TRBD2
v_gene: TRBV11-2
CDR3aa: CASSSRLAGVYNEQFF
CDR3nt: TGTGCCAGCAGCTCACGTCTAGCGGGAGTGTACAATGAGCAGTTCTTC

abundance: few
j_gene: TRBJ2-1
d_gene: NA
v_gene: TRBV4-3
CDR3aa: CASSQDIAANEQFF
CDR3nt: TGCGCCAGCAGCCAAGATATTGCAGCCAATGAGCAGTTCTTC

abundance: NA
j_gene: TRBJ2-3
d_gene: NA
v_gene: TRBV10-3
CDR3aa: CAISDRGDTQYF
CDR3nt: TGTGCCATCAGTGACCGGGGGGATACGCAGTATTTT

abundance: NA
j_gene: TRBJ2-7
d_gene: NA
v_gene: TRBV2
CDR3aa: CASRAGDAYNEQYF
CDR3nt: TGTGCCAGCAGGGCCGGAGACGCCTACAACGAGCAGTACTTC

abundance: few
j_gene: TRBJ2-1
d_gene: NA
v_gene: TRBV7-2
CDR3aa: CASSPTRGGNEQFF
CDR3nt: TGTGCCAGCAGCCCCACCCGGGGTGGCAATGAGCAGTTCTTC

abundance: NA
j_gene: TRBJ2-2
d_gene: TRBD2
v_gene: TRBV30
CDR3aa: CAHSGFNTGELFF
CDR3nt: TGTGCCCATAGCGGGTTCAACACCGGGGAGCTGTTTTTT

abundance: once
j_gene: TRBJ2-5
d_gene: TRBD1
v_gene: TRBV29-1
CDR3aa: CSASQGRETQYF
CDR3nt: TGCAGCGCCTCACAGGGGAGAGAGACCCAGTACTTC

abundance: NA
j_gene: TRBJ1-1
d_gene: NA
v_gene: TRBV4-3
CDR3aa: CASSQEGGLWKGAFF
CDR3nt: TGCGCCAGCAGCCAAGAAGGTGGACTATGGAAGGGAGCTTTCTTT

abundance: NA
j_gene: TRBJ2-7
d_gene: TRBD1
v_gene: TRBV5-1
CDR3aa: CASSSGQDYSYEQYF
CDR3nt: TGCGCCAGCAGCTCGGGACAGGACTACTCCTACGAGCAGTACTTC

abundance: NA
j_gene: TRBJ1-4
d_gene: NA
v_gene: TRBV5-1
CDR3aa: CASSLQKSDEKLFF
CDR3nt: TGCGCCAGCAGCTTACAGAAGAGCGATGAAAAACTGTTTTTT

abundance: NA
j_gene: TRBJ1-5
d_gene: TRBD1
v_gene: TRBV4-3
CDR3aa: CASSPRLGQTHQPQHF
CDR3nt: TGCGCCAGCAGCCCCAGATTGGGACAGACACATCAGCCCCAGCATTTT

abundance: NA
j_gene: TRBJ1-5
d_gene: NA
v_gene: TRBV25-1
CDR3aa: CASSEWGEDQPQHF
CDR3nt: TGTGCCAGCAGTGAATGGGGGGAGGATCAGCCCCAGCATTTT

abundance: NA
j_gene: TRBJ1-2
d_gene: NA
v_gene: TRBV5-4
CDR3aa: CASRVDRNYGYTF
CDR3nt: TGTGCCAGCAGGGTGGACAGAAACTATGGCTACACCTTC

abundance: NA
j_gene: TRBJ2-1
d_gene: TRBD2
v_gene: TRBV11-3
CDR3aa: CASSPGLAAQQFF
CDR3nt: TGTGCCAGCAGCCCCGGACTAGCGGCACAGCAGTTCTTC

abundance: NA
j_gene: TRBJ2-5
d_gene: NA
v_gene: TRBV4-1
CDR3aa: CASSPFKVPKETQYF
CDR3nt: TGCGCCAGCAGCCCCTTTAAGGTCCCTAAAGAGACCCAGTACTTC

abundance: NA
j_gene: TRBJ2-5
d_gene: TRBD1
v_gene: TRBV19
CDR3aa: CASSRTGGETQYF
CDR3nt: TGTGCCAGTAGTAGAACAGGGGGGGAGACCCAGTACTTC

abundance: NA
j_gene: TRBJ2-1
d_gene: TRBD2
v_gene: TRBV2
CDR3aa: CASSEGLAGYYNEQFF
CDR3nt: TGTGCCAGCAGTGAGGGACTAGCGGGGTACTACAATGAGCAGTTCTTC

abundance: NA
j_gene: TRBJ2-5
d_gene: TRBD2
v_gene: TRBV6-1
CDR3aa: CASSGLAGETQYF
CDR3nt: TGTGCCAGCAGTGGACTAGCTGGGGAGACCCAGTACTTC

abundance: few
j_gene: TRBJ2-3
d_gene: NA
v_gene: TRBV15
CDR3aa: CATSNTVGGDTQYF
CDR3nt: TGTGCCACCAGCAACACCGTCGGAGGAGATACGCAGTATTTT